One sample yielded the 9 T cell receptor beta chains listed below, sequenced in a study of blood T cell repertoires in COVID-19. Method: immunoSEQ multiplex PCR; TCRdb's copy keeps in-frame clones and lacks some. The sample lists 90,000 or so clones, approximately 85% occurring once. Sequenced sample: peripheral blood. The receptors originated from a man aged 55-75 years with acute or convalescent COVID-19.

J is TRBJ2-2 and V is TRBV3-1 (or the pseudogene TRBV3-2), with D maybe TRBD2 (6 bases). Germline values: CDR1 LGHDT, CDR2 YNNKEL (reference sequence). This CDR3 has 15 residues. V was clipped by 4 bases and J by 1 base, with 10 bases between them. The CDR3 DNA reads as TGTGCCAGCAGCCCGCATAGCGGGAACACCGGGGAGCTGTTTTTT. Its protein product is CASSPHSGNTGELFF.

This sequence joins TRBV21-1 and TRBJ2-2; no DNA check was done on the table's D call, TRBD1. TRBV21-1 is a pseudogene locus. This CDR3 is 15 amino acids long. CDR3 nucleotide sequence: TGTGCCAGCAGCATCCGGGACAGGGGAGCCGGGGAGCTGTTTTTT. Translation: CASSIRDRGAGELFF.

The chain combines TRBV4-1 with TRBJ2-1; 7 bases fit TRBD1. The V and J ends lost 1 base and 8 bases, in that order; junction bases with no gene match: 11. The CDR3 consists of 16 residues. Germline V gene lookup returns CDR1 MGHRA and CDR2 YSYEKL. The CDR3 DNA reads as TGCGCCAGCAGCCAAGCCTTGACAGGGCTGATGGATGAGCAGTTCTTC. Translating it yields CASSQALTGLMDEQFF.

The chain carries TRBV5-1 and TRBJ2-7; D possibly corresponds to TRBD1 (6 bases). Germline-derived CDR1 and CDR2 are SGHRS and YFSETQ. The CDR3 has 15 amino acids. Trimming left V 5 bases short and J 0 bases short, with 15 bases between. The CDR3 DNA follows: TGCGCCAGCAGGGATGGGACAACCCCCTCCTACGAGCAGTACTTC. It encodes CASRDGTTPSYEQYF.

This chain joins TRBV5-4 and TRBJ2-2; D may be TRBD1 (6 bases). V was shortened by 4 bases and J by 3 bases, with 16 bases between the two germline ends. CDR1 is SGHNT and CDR2 is YYREEE in the germline V gene (reference sequence). This CDR3 comprises 16 residues. The CDR3 region is CASSDRSRGDTGELFF. In DNA form, the CDR3 reads TGTGCCAGCAGCGACAGGTCCCGGGGCGACACCGGGGAGCTGTTTTTT.

The chain combines TRBV6-5 with TRBJ1-3; tentatively, D is TRBD1 (6 bases). The V end lost 4 bases, the J end lost 6 bases, and 19 bases lay between the germline ends. The germline V gene encodes CDR1 MNHEY and CDR2 SVGAGI. The CDR3 loop spans 16 amino acids. The CDR3 spells CASSLTSQGYENTIYF. The CDR3 nucleotides read TGTGCCAGCAGTTTAACCTCACAGGGCTACGAAAACACCATATATTTT.

This chain connects TRBV5-1 to TRBJ2-7, with 9 bases identical to TRBD1. There are 15 residues in the CDR3. The trim removed 1 base at V and 3 bases at J, leaving 5 bases unmatched. Germline CDR1 and CDR2: SGHRS and YFSETQ. The CDR3 sequence: CASSLLGTGYYEQYF. CDR3 bases: TGCGCCAGCAGCTTGTTAGGGACAGGGTACTACGAGCAGTACTTC.

The chain has TRBV5-4 and TRBJ1-2, with 10 bases identical to TRBD1. V lost 5 bases and J lost 0; bases outside the gene matches: 4. Germline values: CDR1 SGHNT, CDR2 YYREEE (reference sequence). The CDR3 sequence is 15 residues long. CDR3 amino acids: CASRPGQGSNYGYTF. The CDR3 coding sequence is TGTGCCAGCAGACCGGGACAGGGGTCTAACTATGGCTACACCTTC.

The chain is built from TRBV3-1 (or the pseudogene TRBV3-2) and TRBJ2-5; a possible D gene is TRBD2 (6 bases). V dropped 1 base and J dropped 5 bases, with 11 bases sitting between them. This CDR3 comprises 14 residues. Germline V gene data show CDR1 as LGHDT and CDR2 as YNNKEL (reference sequence). The CDR3 region is CASSQGRELETQYF. CDR3 in DNA: TGTGCCAGCAGCCAAGGACGGGAGTTGGAGACCCAGTACTTC.